The entry below describes one T cell receptor beta chain. This sample stems from a study of blood T cell repertoires in COVID-19. Study in general: Acute-phase and convalescent COVID-19 samples originated in the United States, Italy and Spain.

Authors' methods: Estimation of nucleated cell counts was performed using reference gene primer amplification. The method was immunoSEQ multiplex PCR; TCRdb's version includes in-frame clones alone and lacks a portion of them. V and J calls and clone size are copied from that table; D and trimming were computed from the DNA. Found here are over 100,000 clones, roughly 84% of them singletons; the top ten hold approximately 7.9%. The V end lost 1 base, the J end lost 2 bases, and 10 bases lay between the germline ends. Per germline, CDR1 SGHRS and CDR2 YFSETQ. There are 14 residues in the CDR3. The clonotype comes from a woman of 80 years or more with active or convalescent COVID-19. Sequencing input: peripheral blood. V usage is TRBV5-1 and J usage is TRBJ2-7; no reliable D call. CDR3 sequence: CASSLSGSPYEQYF. The CDR3 nucleotides are TGCGCCAGCAGCTTGAGTGGCAGTCCCTACGAGCAGTACTTC.